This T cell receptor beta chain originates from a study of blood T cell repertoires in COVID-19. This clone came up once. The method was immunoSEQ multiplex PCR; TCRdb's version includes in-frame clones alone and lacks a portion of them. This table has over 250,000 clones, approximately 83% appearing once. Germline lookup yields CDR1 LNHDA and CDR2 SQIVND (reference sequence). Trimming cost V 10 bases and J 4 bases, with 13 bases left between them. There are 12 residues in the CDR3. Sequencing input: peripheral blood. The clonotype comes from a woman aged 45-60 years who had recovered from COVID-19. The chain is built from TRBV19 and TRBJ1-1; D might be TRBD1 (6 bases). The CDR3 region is CATLRGGTEAFF. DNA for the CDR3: TGTGCCACCTTAAGAGGGGGCACTGAAGCTTTCTTT.